The present entry profiles one T cell receptor (beta chain) with its context. Produced via immunoSEQ multiplex PCR; TCRdb's table is partial and in-frame only. The sample includes roughly 90,000 clones, less than 95% of them seen just once. These data are taken from a study of OX40 agonist ivuxolimab in advanced cancers. Sequencing was performed on CD4+ or CD8+ T cells sorted from blood, taken in a trial of the OX40 agonist ivuxolimab. The receptor's source is an adult with an advanced solid tumor such as melanoma, head and neck, liver or kidney cancer.

The CDR3 sequence: CASSPFKYSYYEQYF. For the CDR3, the DNA is TGTGCCAGCAGCCCCTTTAAGTACTCCTACTACGAGCAGTACTTC. The V call is TRBV28, the J call TRBJ2-7, with D uncertain. Trimming took 6 bases from V and 3 from J, leaving 18 bases between them. The V gene's germline CDR1 is MDHEN and CDR2 SYDVKM. The CDR3 is 15 amino acids. The whole variable domain, remainder taken from reference TRBV28 and TRBJ2-7, is DVKVTQSSRYLVKRTGEKVFLECVQDMDHENMFWYRQDPGLGLRLIYFSYDVKMKEKGDIPEGYSVSREKKERFSLILESASTNQTSMYLCASSPFKYSYYEQYFGPGTRLTVT.